This T cell receptor (beta chain) was recovered during a study of T cell changes during pregnancy in multiple sclerosis. In its sample, this clone was seen once. This table comes from immunoSEQ multiplex PCR, and its TCRdb copy is limited to in-frame clones, with some not included. Of 60,000 or so clones in the sample, 80% to 95% are singletons; the top ten hold 0.85%. CDR1 is MNHNY, CDR2 SVGAGI, per germline (reference sequence). The CDR3 extends over 12 amino acids. The V segment lost 11 bases and the J segment 7 bases; nucleotides outside the gene matches: 8. The material was peripheral blood, obtained in the first trimester of pregnancy. This TCR was recovered from a female donor with multiple sclerosis, enrolled in a pregnancy study. The chain joins TRBV6-6 to TRBJ1-2; 9 nucleotides align to TRBD1. The CDR3 DNA reads TGTGCCGGCGGGACAGGGAAAAGTGGCTACACCTTC. This codes for CAGGTGKSGYTF.